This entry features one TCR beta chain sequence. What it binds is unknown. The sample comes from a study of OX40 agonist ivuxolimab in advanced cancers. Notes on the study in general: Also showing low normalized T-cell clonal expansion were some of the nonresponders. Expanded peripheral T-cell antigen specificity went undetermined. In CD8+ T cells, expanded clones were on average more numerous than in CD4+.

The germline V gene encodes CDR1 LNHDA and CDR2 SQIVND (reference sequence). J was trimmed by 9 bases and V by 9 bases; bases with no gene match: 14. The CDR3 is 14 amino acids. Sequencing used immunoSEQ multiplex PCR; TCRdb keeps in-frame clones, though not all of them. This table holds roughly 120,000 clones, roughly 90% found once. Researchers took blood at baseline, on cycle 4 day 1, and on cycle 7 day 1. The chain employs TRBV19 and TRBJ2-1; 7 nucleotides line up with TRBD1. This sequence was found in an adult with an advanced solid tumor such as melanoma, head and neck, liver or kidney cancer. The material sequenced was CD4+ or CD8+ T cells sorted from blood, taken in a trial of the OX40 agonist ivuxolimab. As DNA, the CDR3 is TGTGCCAGCAGAAACAGGGGTCTAAACAGTGAGCAGTTCTTC. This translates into CASRNRGLNSEQFF.